Below, one TCR beta chain is given with its context. No antigen is known for it. The CDR3 runs to 15 residues. Germline assignment: CDR1 SGHNT and CDR2 YENEEA. V dropped 3 bases and J dropped 3; count of bases not matched to a gene: 2. This entry belongs to a study of T cell responses to AZD1222 COVID-19 vaccine. Whole-study context: Doses given second, at about 4 or about 12 weeks, were pooled. Whole-study findings and limits: Mostly white British, mostly female donors; authors suggested clonal diversity may be underestimated. The breadth and depth of Spike-specific TCRs increased once two AZD1222 doses had been given.

Assay used: immunoSEQ multiplex PCR; TCRdb lists only in-frame clones, some missing. Here the sample spans some 150,000 clones, 90% to 95% being singletons. This sequence joins TRBV11-3 and TRBJ2-2; the match to TRBD2 covers 9 bases. This sequence originates from an adult in good health. The starting material was peripheral blood, obtained on day 0 of AZD1222 vaccination. In DNA form, the CDR3 reads TGTGCCAGCAGCTTGGGCGGGAGGGACACCGGGGAGCTGTTTTTT. This codes for CASSLGGRDTGELFF.